This T cell receptor beta chain was profiled in a study of shared clonotypes between healthy human individuals. The CDR3 is 13 residues long. The germline V gene encodes CDR1 LNHDA and CDR2 SQIVND (reference sequence). The V segment lost 7 bases and the J segment 2 bases; nucleotides outside the gene matches: 1. Using ten immunoSEQ deep assay plates, investigators sequenced unsorted PBMC DNA. Clones were sequenced by immunoSEQ multiplex PCR, and TCRdb holds only the in-frame ones, with some missing. Of about half a million clones in the sample, roughly 85% were seen once. Healthy adults negative for HIV, lacking recent acute infections or vaccinations, served as donors. Unsorted material relied on tens of millions of PBMCs as the source of genomic DNA.

The J gene is TRBJ2-3, the V gene TRBV19; 9 bases align to TRBD2. The sample comprised PBMCs. This clonotype was obtained from a woman in her thirties or forties in good health. Some clones in this sample may be carry-over from other donors' samples. The CDR3 is CASTSGVTDTQYF. CDR3 nucleotide sequence: TGTGCCAGTACTAGCGGGGTCACAGATACGCAGTATTTT. The full variable domain, with the rest looked up from reference TRBV19 and TRBJ2-3, is DGGITQSPKYLFRKEGQNVTLSCEQNLNHDAMYWYRQDPGQGLRLIYYSQIVNDFQKGDIAEGYSVSREKKESFPLTVTSAQKNPTAFYLCASTSGVTDTQYFGPGTRLTVL.